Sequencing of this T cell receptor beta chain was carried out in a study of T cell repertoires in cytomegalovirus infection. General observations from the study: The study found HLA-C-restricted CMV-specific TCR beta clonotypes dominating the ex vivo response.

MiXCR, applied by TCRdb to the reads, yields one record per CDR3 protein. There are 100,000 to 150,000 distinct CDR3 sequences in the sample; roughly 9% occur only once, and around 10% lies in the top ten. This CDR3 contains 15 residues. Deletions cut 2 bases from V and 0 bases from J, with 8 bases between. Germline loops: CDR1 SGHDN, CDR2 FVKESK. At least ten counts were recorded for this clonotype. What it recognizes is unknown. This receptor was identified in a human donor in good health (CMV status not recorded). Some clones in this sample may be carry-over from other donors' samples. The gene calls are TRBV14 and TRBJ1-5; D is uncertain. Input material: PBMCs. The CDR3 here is CASSQLGISNQPQHF. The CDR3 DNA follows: TGTGCCAGCAGCCAATTGGGGATTAGCAATCAGCCCCAGCATTTT.